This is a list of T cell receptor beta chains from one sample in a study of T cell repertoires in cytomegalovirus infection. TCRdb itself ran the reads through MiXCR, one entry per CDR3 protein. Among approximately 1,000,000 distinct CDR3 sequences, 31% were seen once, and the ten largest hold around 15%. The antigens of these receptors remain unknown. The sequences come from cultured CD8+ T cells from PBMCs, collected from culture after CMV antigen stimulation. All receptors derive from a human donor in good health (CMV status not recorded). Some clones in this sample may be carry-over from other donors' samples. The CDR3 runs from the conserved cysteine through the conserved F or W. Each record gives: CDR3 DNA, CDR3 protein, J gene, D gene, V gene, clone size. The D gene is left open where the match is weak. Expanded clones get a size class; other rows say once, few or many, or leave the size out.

cdr3_nt: TGTGCCAGCAAAGAGGGGACTAGCCCCTACAATGAGCAGTTCTTC
cdr3_aa: CASKEGTSPYNEQFF
j_call: TRBJ2-1
d_call: TRBD2
v_call: TRBV27
clone_size: NA

cdr3_nt: TGTGCCAGCAGCTTGTCTGGGGGCGGCATGAACACTGAAGCTTTCTTT
cdr3_aa: CASSLSGGGMNTEAFF
j_call: TRBJ1-1
d_call: NA
v_call: TRBV5-6
clone_size: many

cdr3_nt: TGCGCCAGCAGCTTGGACAGGGGCAGCGAGCAGTACTTC
cdr3_aa: CASSLDRGSEQYF
j_call: TRBJ2-7
d_call: TRBD1
v_call: TRBV5-1
clone_size: NA

cdr3_nt: TGTGCCAGCAGCTTGCTTGGGACAGGCCTCCTTGGCACAGATACGCAGTATTTT
cdr3_aa: CASSLLGTGLLGTDTQYF
j_call: TRBJ2-3
d_call: TRBD1
v_call: TRBV5-4
clone_size: few

cdr3_nt: TGTGCTAGTGGCTGGGACGGAAACACTGAAGCTTTCTTT
cdr3_aa: CASGWDGNTEAFF
j_call: TRBJ1-1
d_call: NA
v_call: TRBV12-5
clone_size: NA

cdr3_nt: TGCAGTGCTAGACCCGAAAGAAGACTAGCGGGGGACAATGAGCAGTTCTTC
cdr3_aa: CSARPERRLAGDNEQFF
j_call: TRBJ2-1
d_call: TRBD2
v_call: TRBV20-1
clone_size: NA

cdr3_nt: TGTGCCAGCAGCGTAGCTTCCGATCTAGCGGGGGTTGAGTTCTTC
cdr3_aa: CASSVASDLAGVEFF
j_call: TRBJ2-1
d_call: TRBD2
v_call: TRBV9
clone_size: few

cdr3_nt: TGTGCCAGCAGTTACCTCGGGACAGGAGAGAACACCGGGGAGCTGTTTTTT
cdr3_aa: CASSYLGTGENTGELFF
j_call: TRBJ2-2
d_call: TRBD1
v_call: TRBV6-5
clone_size: NA

cdr3_nt: TGTGCCAGCAGCGTCGGACAGGGGCGGGATGAGCAGTTCTTC
cdr3_aa: CASSVGQGRDEQFF
j_call: TRBJ2-1
d_call: TRBD1
v_call: TRBV5-6
clone_size: NA

cdr3_nt: TGTGCCACCAGCATTCGGGACAGGCCGGTGGGGGAGCTGTTTTTT
cdr3_aa: CATSIRDRPVGELFF
j_call: TRBJ2-2
d_call: TRBD1
v_call: TRBV15
clone_size: many

cdr3_nt: TGTGCCAGCAGGTCTAAACTCCGGGACCGTTCACCCCTCCACTTT
cdr3_aa: CASRSKLRDRSPLHF
j_call: TRBJ1-6
d_call: NA
v_call: TRBV5-6
clone_size: NA

cdr3_nt: TGCAGTGCACCTCCCTCCGGGACAGTACCGTACGAGCAGTACTTC
cdr3_aa: CSAPPSGTVPYEQYF
j_call: TRBJ2-7
d_call: TRBD1
v_call: TRBV20-1
clone_size: few

cdr3_nt: TGTGCCAGCAGCACATCCGTCCGGGACAGGGGGCGGGCTAATGAAAAACTGTTTTTT
cdr3_aa: CASSTSVRDRGRANEKLFF
j_call: TRBJ1-4
d_call: TRBD1
v_call: TRBV7-6
clone_size: NA

cdr3_nt: TGTGCCAGCAGCTACGGACAGGGACCTAACTATGGCTACACCTTC
cdr3_aa: CASSYGQGPNYGYTF
j_call: TRBJ1-2
d_call: TRBD1
v_call: TRBV7-9
clone_size: many

cdr3_nt: TGTGCCACCAGCAGAGTGAGGACAGGCCCCACCGGGGAGCTGTTTTTT
cdr3_aa: CATSRVRTGPTGELFF
j_call: TRBJ2-2
d_call: TRBD1
v_call: TRBV15
clone_size: NA

cdr3_nt: TGTGCCAGCAGCCAAGAATACCCACAGGCTAGCGGGGGTTTCCAGTATTTT
cdr3_aa: CASSQEYPQASGGFQYF
j_call: TRBJ2-3
d_call: TRBD2
v_call: TRBV4-2
clone_size: NA

cdr3_nt: TGTGCCAGCAGCCCCCCCCAAGGGACACCGAACACTGAAGCTTTCTTT
cdr3_aa: CASSPPQGTPNTEAFF
j_call: TRBJ1-1
d_call: NA
v_call: TRBV7-9
clone_size: NA

cdr3_nt: TGTGCCAGCAGCCCAACCTGGGGGGGTGTTACCTACAATGAGCAGTTCTTC
cdr3_aa: CASSPTWGGVTYNEQFF
j_call: TRBJ2-1
d_call: TRBD2
v_call: TRBV11-2
clone_size: few

cdr3_nt: TGTGCCAGCAGTTTCTGGGAGGCCGGGGAGCTGTTTTTT
cdr3_aa: CASSFWEAGELFF
j_call: TRBJ2-2
d_call: NA
v_call: TRBV27
clone_size: few

cdr3_nt: TGTGCCAGCAGCCGATACGGACTAGCGGGGATCAATGAGCAGTTCTTC
cdr3_aa: CASSRYGLAGINEQFF
j_call: TRBJ2-1
d_call: TRBD2
v_call: TRBV12-3/TRBV12-4
clone_size: few

cdr3_nt: TGCAGCGTTGCGGCGTTCGGTGCAGGAAAAAACTATGGCTACACCTTC
cdr3_aa: CSVAAFGAGKNYGYTF
j_call: TRBJ1-2
d_call: NA
v_call: TRBV29-1
clone_size: few

cdr3_nt: TGCGCCAGCAGCCAAGAAGTGGGGATGGTAGGCACTGAAGCTTTCTTT
cdr3_aa: CASSQEVGMVGTEAFF
j_call: TRBJ1-1
d_call: NA
v_call: TRBV4-1
clone_size: few

cdr3_nt: TGTGCCAGCAGTGACCCCCGACCTACGGGGAATGAGCAGTTCTTC
cdr3_aa: CASSDPRPTGNEQFF
j_call: TRBJ2-1
d_call: NA
v_call: TRBV6-4
clone_size: NA

cdr3_nt: TGTGCCAGCAGCTTAGGGCTGGCTTCGGAAGCTTTCTTT
cdr3_aa: CASSLGLASEAFF
j_call: TRBJ1-1
d_call: NA
v_call: TRBV7-8
clone_size: many

cdr3_nt: TGCGCCAGCAGCAGGGGACTGGCCAATGAGCAGTTCTTC
cdr3_aa: CASSRGLANEQFF
j_call: TRBJ2-1
d_call: NA
v_call: TRBV4-1
clone_size: NA

cdr3_nt: TGTGCCAGCATCCCCCTGGTGCGTTCCTACGAGCAGTACTTC
cdr3_aa: CASIPLVRSYEQYF
j_call: TRBJ2-7
d_call: NA
v_call: TRBV7-6
clone_size: few

cdr3_nt: TGCAGTGCCAGGGTTCGGGGAACCTATGGCTACACCTTC
cdr3_aa: CSARVRGTYGYTF
j_call: TRBJ1-2
d_call: NA
v_call: TRBV20-1
clone_size: NA

cdr3_nt: TGTGCCAGCAGCTCCGACAGGGGAACTGGAAACACCATATATTTT
cdr3_aa: CASSSDRGTGNTIYF
j_call: TRBJ1-3
d_call: TRBD1
v_call: TRBV5-4
clone_size: once

cdr3_nt: TGTGCCAGCAGCCGGGACAGGGGAGAGCAGTACTTC
cdr3_aa: CASSRDRGEQYF
j_call: TRBJ2-7
d_call: TRBD1
v_call: TRBV7-9
clone_size: NA

cdr3_nt: TGTGCCAGCAGTTACCAGCGGGGGTTAGATGAGCAGTTCTTC
cdr3_aa: CASSYQRGLDEQFF
j_call: TRBJ2-1
d_call: TRBD2
v_call: TRBV6-2/TRBV6-3
clone_size: NA

cdr3_nt: TGTGCCAGCAAGATAGCGGGGCTCACACACAATGAGCAGTTCTTC
cdr3_aa: CASKIAGLTHNEQFF
j_call: TRBJ2-1
d_call: TRBD2
v_call: TRBV7-2
clone_size: many

cdr3_nt: TGCGCCAGCAGCCAAGTCAGGAGTAGTGAGCAGTTCTTC
cdr3_aa: CASSQVRSSEQFF
j_call: TRBJ2-1
d_call: NA
v_call: TRBV4-1
clone_size: NA

cdr3_nt: TGTGCCAGCAGTCGGGGGGGGAACACTGAAGCTTTCTTT
cdr3_aa: CASSRGGNTEAFF
j_call: TRBJ1-1
d_call: NA
v_call: TRBV19
clone_size: many

cdr3_nt: TGTGCCAGCAGTGAGACGAACAGGGAGAACGTTGATGGCTACACCTTC
cdr3_aa: CASSETNRENVDGYTF
j_call: TRBJ1-2
d_call: NA
v_call: TRBV25-1
clone_size: few

cdr3_nt: TGTGCCAGCACCCTTAAGGAGGGCTACACAGATACGCAGTATTTT
cdr3_aa: CASTLKEGYTDTQYF
j_call: TRBJ2-3
d_call: NA
v_call: TRBV6-1
clone_size: NA

cdr3_nt: TGTGCCAGCAGCTCAACGACGGGACTAGCGGGGCAAGAGACCCAGTACTTC
cdr3_aa: CASSSTTGLAGQETQYF
j_call: TRBJ2-5
d_call: TRBD2
v_call: TRBV7-9
clone_size: few

cdr3_nt: TGTGCCAGCAGTTTAGTGGGGGGCAATGGCTACACCTTC
cdr3_aa: CASSLVGGNGYTF
j_call: TRBJ1-2
d_call: NA
v_call: TRBV12-3/TRBV12-4
clone_size: NA

cdr3_nt: TGTGCCAGCAGCTCTTCGGAGACAGGTCGCCCGACGCAGTATTTT
cdr3_aa: CASSSSETGRPTQYF
j_call: TRBJ2-3
d_call: NA
v_call: TRBV2
clone_size: NA

cdr3_nt: TGTGCCAGCAGCCACCGGGACGAGCAGTTCTTC
cdr3_aa: CASSHRDEQFF
j_call: TRBJ2-1
d_call: NA
v_call: TRBV4-1
clone_size: many

cdr3_nt: TGTGCTAGCAGCCCCGGGGACATGAACACTGAAGCTTTCTTT
cdr3_aa: CASSPGDMNTEAFF
j_call: TRBJ1-1
d_call: NA
v_call: TRBV7-7
clone_size: many

cdr3_nt: TGTGCCAGCAGCTTGGCCCTCTCTCGCACAGATACGCAGTATTTT
cdr3_aa: CASSLALSRTDTQYF
j_call: TRBJ2-3
d_call: NA
v_call: TRBV7-2
clone_size: many

cdr3_nt: TGTGCCAGCAGCCGCGGCGGAGGCCCGCCTGCCAATCAGCCCCAGCATTTT
cdr3_aa: CASSRGGGPPANQPQHF
j_call: TRBJ1-5
d_call: NA
v_call: TRBV27
clone_size: NA